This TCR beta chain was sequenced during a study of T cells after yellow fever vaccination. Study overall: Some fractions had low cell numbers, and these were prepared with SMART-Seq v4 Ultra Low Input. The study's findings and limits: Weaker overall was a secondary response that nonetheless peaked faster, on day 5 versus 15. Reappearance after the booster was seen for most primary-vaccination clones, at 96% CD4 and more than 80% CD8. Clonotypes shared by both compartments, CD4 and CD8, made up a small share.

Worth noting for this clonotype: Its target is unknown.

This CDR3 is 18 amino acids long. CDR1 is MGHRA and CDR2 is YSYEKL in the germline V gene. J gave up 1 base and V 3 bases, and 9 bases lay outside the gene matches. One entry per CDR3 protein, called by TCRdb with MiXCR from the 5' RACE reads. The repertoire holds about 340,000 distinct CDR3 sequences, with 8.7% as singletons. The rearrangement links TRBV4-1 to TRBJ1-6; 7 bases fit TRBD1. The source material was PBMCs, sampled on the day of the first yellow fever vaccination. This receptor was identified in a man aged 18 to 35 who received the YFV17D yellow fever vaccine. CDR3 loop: CASSHLKHRGSYNSPLHF. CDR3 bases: TGCGCCAGCAGCCACCTCAAACACAGGGGATCCTATAATTCACCCCTCCACTTT.